Shown below are 10 T cell receptor beta chains from a single sample sequenced in a study of identical twins. TCRdb analysed the 5' RACE reads with MiXCR anew, one entry per CDR3 protein. This sample has hundreds of thousands of distinct CDR3 sequences, with 15% to 20% found just once. The same sample was also used in a study of T cells expressing NK-cell markers.

The sample comprised PBMCs. All receptors derive from a woman aged 18 to 35 in good health.

The gene calls are TRBV12-3 or TRBV12-4 and TRBJ2-7, with TRBD1 as a possible D gene (5 bases). V lost 6 bases and J lost 6, with 15 bases in between. The CDR3 covers 13 residues. CDR3 in DNA: TGTGCCAGCAGAAACCAAGGGGTTGGCGAGCAGTACTTC. Residues: CASRNQGVGEQYF.

The rearrangement links TRBV5-4 to TRBJ2-5, with 15 bases lining up with TRBD2. Trimming removed 4 bases from V and 5 bases from J; junction bases left unmatched: 6. Germline V gives CDR1 SGHNT, CDR2 YYREEE (reference sequence). This CDR3 has 16 residues. CDR3 loop: CASSLGLAGGPETQYF. The DNA of the CDR3 is TGTGCCAGCAGCCTGGGACTAGCGGGGGGCCCCGAGACCCAGTACTTC. Full variable domain (missing parts from reference TRBV5-4 and TRBJ2-5): ETGVTQSPTHLIKTRGQQVTLRCSSQSGHNTVSWYQQALGQGPQFIFQYYREEENGRGNFPPRFSGLQFPNYSSELNVNALELDDSALYLCASSLGLAGGPETQYFGPGTRLLVL.

This chain links TRBV12-5 with TRBJ2-7; D is undetermined. This CDR3 region has 13 residues. Germline V gives CDR1 LGHNT, CDR2 FRNRAP. Trimming pared 3 bases from V and 3 bases from J, leaving 9 bases between. The CDR3 coding sequence is TGTGCTAGTGGTTTAAACCCCGACTACGAGCAGTACTTC. Its protein is CASGLNPDYEQYF.

There are a few counts of this clonotype. This chain uses TRBV5-1 with TRBJ2-5, with D perhaps TRBD1 (6 bases). Germline V gene data show CDR1 as SGHRS and CDR2 as YFSETQ. Trimming shortened V by 4 bases and J by 4 bases, and 11 bases separated the two germline ends. This CDR3 is 13 amino acids long. The CDR3 DNA follows: TGCGCCAGCAGCGGGGACACATCAGAGACCCAGTACTTC. As protein: CASSGDTSETQYF.

The rearrangement links TRBV20-1 to TRBJ2-3; D not resolved. The length of the CDR3 is 14 residues. Trimming took off 3 bases at V and 3 bases at J, with 13 bases between the two ends. Germline values: CDR1 DFQATT, CDR2 SNEGSKA (reference sequence). The CDR3 sequence: CSARASGWTDTQYF. The CDR3 region has the DNA TGCAGTGCTAGGGCTTCTGGTTGGACAGATACGCAGTATTTT.

This clonotype came up once. CDR3 sequence: CASRSIAQETQYF. Written as DNA, the CDR3 is TGTGCCAGCAGGTCCATCGCCCAAGAGACCCAGTACTTC. The chain recombines TRBV11-2 with TRBJ2-5; D gene unclear. The CDR3 totals 13 residues. CDR1 SGHAT and CDR2 FQNNGV come from the germline V gene. V dropped 6 bases and J dropped 1 base, with 9 bases sitting between them.

The gene calls are TRBV12-3 or TRBV12-4 and TRBJ2-6; no clear D. With 6 bases removed from V and 0 bases from J, the gap between germline ends came to 9 bases. The CDR3 has 15 residues. CDR3 sequence reads: CASSPMRSGANVLTF. CDR3 sequence (DNA): TGTGCCAGCAGCCCGATGCGCTCTGGGGCCAACGTCCTGACTTTC.

V and J are TRBV7-2 and TRBJ2-7; a possible D gene is TRBD2 (5 bases). V lost 5 bases, J lost 1 base, and 12 bases lay in between. The germline CDR1 and CDR2 sequences are SGHTA and FQGNSA. The CDR3 contains 14 residues. CDR3 in amino acids: CASSHPGFSYEQYF. The CDR3 DNA reads TGTGCCAGCAGCCACCCGGGATTTTCCTACGAGCAGTACTTC.

J is TRBJ2-5 and V is TRBV29-1; D possibly uses TRBD1 or TRBD2 (6 bases each). V was trimmed by 7 bases and J by 0 bases, leaving 24 bases between them. The V gene's germline CDR1 is SQVTM and CDR2 ANQGSEA. This CDR3 comprises 17 residues. CDR3: CSGGGHRRGGYQETQYF. The CDR3 region has the DNA TGCAGCGGAGGGGGGCACCGCCGGGGCGGGTACCAAGAGACCCAGTACTTC.

This clonotype was detected many times. The rearrangement links TRBV20-1 to TRBJ2-3; D call uncertain. V was cut by 5 bases and J by 0 bases, with 12 bases left in between. The CDR3 runs to 14 residues. Per the germline V gene, CDR1 is DFQATT and CDR2 is SNEGSKA (reference sequence). The CDR3 bases are TGCAGTGCTCCCAGGAGTTCTAGCACAGATACGCAGTATTTT. This translates into CSAPRSSSTDTQYF.